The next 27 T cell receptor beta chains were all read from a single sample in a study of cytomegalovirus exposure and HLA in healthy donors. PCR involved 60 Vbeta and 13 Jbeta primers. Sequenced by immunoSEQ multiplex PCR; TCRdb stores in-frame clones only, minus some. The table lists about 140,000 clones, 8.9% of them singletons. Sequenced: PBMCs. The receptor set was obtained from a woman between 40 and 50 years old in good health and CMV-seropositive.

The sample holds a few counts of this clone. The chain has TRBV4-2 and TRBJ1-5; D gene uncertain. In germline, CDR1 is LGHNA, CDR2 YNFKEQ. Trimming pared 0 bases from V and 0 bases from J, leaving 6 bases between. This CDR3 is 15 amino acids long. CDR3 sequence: CASSQESSSNQPQHF. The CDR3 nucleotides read TGTGCCAGCAGCCAAGAAAGCTCTAGCAATCAGCCCCAGCATTTT.

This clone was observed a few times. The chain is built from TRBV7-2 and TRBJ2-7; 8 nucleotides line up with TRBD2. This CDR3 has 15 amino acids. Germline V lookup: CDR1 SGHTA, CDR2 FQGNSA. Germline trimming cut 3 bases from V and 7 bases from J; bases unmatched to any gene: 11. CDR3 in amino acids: CASSLHGGAGLEQYF. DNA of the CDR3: TGTGCCAGCAGCTTGCACGGGGGGGCGGGCCTGGAGCAGTACTTC.

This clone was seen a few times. The CDR3 region is CASSYGTSGNQETQYF. The CDR3, as DNA: TGTGCCAGCAGCTACGGGACTAGCGGGAACCAAGAGACCCAGTACTTC. V gene TRBV11-3 combines with J gene TRBJ2-5; 13 bases map to TRBD2. This CDR3 has 16 residues. V was clipped by 4 bases and J by 0 bases; unmatched bases: 2. Germline V gene lookup returns CDR1 SGHNT and CDR2 YENEEA.

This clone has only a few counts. The CDR3: CASSVASGGAWETQYF. DNA for the CDR3: TGTGCCAGCAGTGTAGCCAGCGGGGGGGCCTGGGAGACCCAGTACTTC. The chain couples TRBV2 to TRBJ2-5, with 10 bases identical to TRBD2. CDR3 length: 16 residues. Trimming cost V 4 bases and J 5 bases; bases outside gene matches: 10. The germline CDR1 and CDR2 sequences are SNHLY and FYNNEI. Complete variable domain (other parts from reference TRBV2 and TRBJ2-5): EPEVTQTPSHQVTQMGQEVILRCVPISNHLYFYWYRQILGQKVEFLVSFYNNEISEKSEIFDDQFSVERPDGSNFTLKIRSTKLEDSAMYFCASSVASGGAWETQYFGPGTRLLVL.

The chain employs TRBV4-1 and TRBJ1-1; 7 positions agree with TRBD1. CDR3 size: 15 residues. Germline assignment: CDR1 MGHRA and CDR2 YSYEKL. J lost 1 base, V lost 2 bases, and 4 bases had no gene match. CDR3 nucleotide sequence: TGCGCCAGCAGCCAAACCGGGACAGCGAACACTGAAGCTTTCTTT. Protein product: CASSQTGTANTEAFF.

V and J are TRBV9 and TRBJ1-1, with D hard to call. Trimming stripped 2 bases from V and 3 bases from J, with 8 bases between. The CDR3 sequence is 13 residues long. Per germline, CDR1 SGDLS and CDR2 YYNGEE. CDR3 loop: CASSVKTDTEAFF. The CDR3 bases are TGTGCCAGCAGCGTGAAAACTGACACTGAAGCTTTCTTT.

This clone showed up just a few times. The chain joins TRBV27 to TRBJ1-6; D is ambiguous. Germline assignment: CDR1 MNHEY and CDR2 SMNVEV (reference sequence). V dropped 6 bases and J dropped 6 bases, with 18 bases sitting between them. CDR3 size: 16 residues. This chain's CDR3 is CASSLTPFGFNSPLHF. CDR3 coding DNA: TGTGCCAGCAGCTTAACCCCATTCGGTTTTAATTCACCCCTCCACTTT.

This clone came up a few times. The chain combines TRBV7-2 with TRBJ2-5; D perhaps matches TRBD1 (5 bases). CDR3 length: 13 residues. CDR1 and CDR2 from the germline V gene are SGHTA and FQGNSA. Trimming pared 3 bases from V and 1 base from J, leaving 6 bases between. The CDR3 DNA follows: TGTGCCAGCAGCTTCGACAGCCAAGAGACCCAGTACTTC. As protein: CASSFDSQETQYF.

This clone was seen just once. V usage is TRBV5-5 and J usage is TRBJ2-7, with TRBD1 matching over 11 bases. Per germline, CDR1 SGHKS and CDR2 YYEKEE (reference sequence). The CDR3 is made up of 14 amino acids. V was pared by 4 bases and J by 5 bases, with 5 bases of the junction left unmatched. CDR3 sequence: CASSIGQGANEQYF. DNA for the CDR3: TGTGCCAGCAGCATTGGACAGGGGGCAAACGAGCAGTACTTC.

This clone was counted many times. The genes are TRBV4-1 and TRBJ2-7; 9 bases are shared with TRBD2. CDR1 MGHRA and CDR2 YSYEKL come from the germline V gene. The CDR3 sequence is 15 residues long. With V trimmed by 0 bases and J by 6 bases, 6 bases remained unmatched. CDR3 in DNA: TGCGCCAGCAGCCAAGAATTGGGACTAGCTGGCGAGCAGTACTTC. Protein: CASSQELGLAGEQYF.

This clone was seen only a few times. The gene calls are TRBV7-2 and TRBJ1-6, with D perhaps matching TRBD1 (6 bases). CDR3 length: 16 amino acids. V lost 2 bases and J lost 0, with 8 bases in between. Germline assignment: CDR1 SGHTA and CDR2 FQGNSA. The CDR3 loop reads CASSLRTASYNSPLHF. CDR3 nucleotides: TGTGCCAGCAGCTTAAGGACAGCCTCCTATAATTCACCCCTCCACTTT.

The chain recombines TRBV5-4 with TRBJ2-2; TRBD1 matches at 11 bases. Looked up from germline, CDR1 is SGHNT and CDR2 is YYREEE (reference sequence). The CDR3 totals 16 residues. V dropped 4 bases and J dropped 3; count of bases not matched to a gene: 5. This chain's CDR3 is CASSRRDRGDTGELFF. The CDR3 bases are TGTGCCAGCAGCCGCCGGGACAGGGGGGACACCGGGGAGCTGTTTTTT. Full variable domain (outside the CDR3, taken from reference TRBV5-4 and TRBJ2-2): ETGVTQSPTHLIKTRGQQVTLRCSSQSGHNTVSWYQQALGQGPQFIFQYYREEENGRGNFPPRFSGLQFPNYSSELNVNALELDDSALYLCASSRRDRGDTGELFFGEGSRLTVL.

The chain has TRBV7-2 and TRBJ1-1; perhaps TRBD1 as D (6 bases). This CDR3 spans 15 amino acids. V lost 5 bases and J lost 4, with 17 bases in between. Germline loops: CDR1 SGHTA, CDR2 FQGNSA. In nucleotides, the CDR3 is TGTGCCAGCAGCCGACAACAGGGTTCATTCACTGAAGCTTTCTTT. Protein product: CASSRQQGSFTEAFF.

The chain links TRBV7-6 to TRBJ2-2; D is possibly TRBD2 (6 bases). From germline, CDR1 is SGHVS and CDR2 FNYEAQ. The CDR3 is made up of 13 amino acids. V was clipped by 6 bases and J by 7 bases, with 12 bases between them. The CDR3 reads CASSQPGGGELFF. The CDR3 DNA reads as TGTGCCAGCAGTCAACCCGGGGGCGGGGAGCTGTTTTTT. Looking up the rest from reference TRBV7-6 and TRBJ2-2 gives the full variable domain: GAGVSQSPRYKVTKRGQDVALRCDPISGHVSLYWYRQALGQGPEFLTYFNYEAQQDKSGLPNDRFSAERPEGSISTLTIQRTEQRDSAMYRCASSQPGGGELFFGEGSRLTVL.

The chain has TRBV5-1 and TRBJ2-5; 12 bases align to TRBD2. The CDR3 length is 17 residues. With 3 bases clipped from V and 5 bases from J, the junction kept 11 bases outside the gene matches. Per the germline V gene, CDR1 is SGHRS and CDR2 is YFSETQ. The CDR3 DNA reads TGCGCCAGCAGCTCTACTAGCGGGGGGCCTCGGGGGGAGACCCAGTACTTC. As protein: CASSSTSGGPRGETQYF.

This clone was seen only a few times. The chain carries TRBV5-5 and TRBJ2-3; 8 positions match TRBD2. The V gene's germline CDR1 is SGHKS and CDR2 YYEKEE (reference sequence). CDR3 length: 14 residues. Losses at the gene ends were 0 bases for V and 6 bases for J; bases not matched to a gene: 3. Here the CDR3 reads CASSLGTSRDTQYF. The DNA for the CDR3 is TGTGCCAGCAGCTTGGGGACTAGCAGGGATACGCAGTATTTT.

The CDR3 here is CASSRQGIFIIGGANVLTF. CDR3 in DNA: TGTGCCAGCAGTCGACAGGGAATTTTCATCATCGGTGGGGCCAACGTCCTGACTTTC. The chain links TRBV27 to TRBJ2-6, with 7 bases lining up with TRBD1. Trimming at V came to 5 bases and at J to 3 bases, leaving 16 bases not matched to a gene. This CDR3 has 19 amino acids. The germline V gene encodes CDR1 MNHEY and CDR2 SMNVEV (reference sequence).

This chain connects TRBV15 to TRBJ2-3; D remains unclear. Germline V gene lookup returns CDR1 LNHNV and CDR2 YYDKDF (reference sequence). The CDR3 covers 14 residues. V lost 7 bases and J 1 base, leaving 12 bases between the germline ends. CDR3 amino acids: CATTPGPRTDTQYF. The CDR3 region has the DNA TGTGCCACCACCCCAGGTCCCCGCACAGATACGCAGTATTTT.

Here the CDR3 DNA reads TGTGCCACCAGCCTCTCGGTGTCCGGGGAGCTGTTTTTT. Translating it yields CATSLSVSGELFF. This chain joins TRBV15 and TRBJ2-2; D gene uncertain. Between the trimmed V and J ends, which lost 5 bases and 6 bases, there was a span of 10 bases. The CDR3 totals 13 residues. CDR1 and CDR2 from the germline V gene are LNHNV and YYDKDF (reference sequence).

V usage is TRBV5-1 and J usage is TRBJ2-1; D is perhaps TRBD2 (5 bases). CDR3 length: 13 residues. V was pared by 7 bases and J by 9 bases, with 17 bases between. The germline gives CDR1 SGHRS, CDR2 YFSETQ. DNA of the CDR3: TGCGCCAGCCTCCTAGCCCCTGGGAGTGAGCAGTTCTTC. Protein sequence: CASLLAPGSEQFF.

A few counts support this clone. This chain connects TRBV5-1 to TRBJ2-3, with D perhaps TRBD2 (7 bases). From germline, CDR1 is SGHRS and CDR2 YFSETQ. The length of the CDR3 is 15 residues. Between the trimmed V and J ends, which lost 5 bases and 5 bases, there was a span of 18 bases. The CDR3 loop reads CASRVAGGPGDTQYF. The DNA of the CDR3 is TGCGCCAGCAGGGTTGCCGGGGGGCCTGGAGATACGCAGTATTTT.

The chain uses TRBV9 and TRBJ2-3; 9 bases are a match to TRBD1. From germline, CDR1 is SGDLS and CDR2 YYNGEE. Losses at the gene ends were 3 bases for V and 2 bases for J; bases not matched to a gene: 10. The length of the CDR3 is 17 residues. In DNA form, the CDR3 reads TGTGCCAGCAGCGCGGGGAGGACAGGGGCGACCACAGATACGCAGTATTTT. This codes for CASSAGRTGATTDTQYF.

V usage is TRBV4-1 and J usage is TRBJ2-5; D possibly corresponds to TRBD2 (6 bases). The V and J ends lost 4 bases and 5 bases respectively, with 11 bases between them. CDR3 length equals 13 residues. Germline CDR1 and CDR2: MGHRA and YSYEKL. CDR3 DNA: TGCGCCAGCAGCCTACTAGCAAGGGAGACCCAGTACTTC. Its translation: CASSLLARETQYF.

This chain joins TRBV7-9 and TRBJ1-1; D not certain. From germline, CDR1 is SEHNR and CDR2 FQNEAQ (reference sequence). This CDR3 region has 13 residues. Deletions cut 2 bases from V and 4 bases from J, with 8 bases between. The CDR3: CASSLLEGTEAFF. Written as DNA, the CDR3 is TGTGCCAGCAGCTTACTCGAGGGCACTGAAGCTTTCTTT. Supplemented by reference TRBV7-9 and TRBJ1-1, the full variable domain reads DTGVSQNPRHKITKRGQNVTFRCDPISEHNRLYWYRQTLGQGPEFLTYFQNEAQLEKSRLLSDRFSAERPKGSFSTLEIQRTEQGDSAMYLCASSLLEGTEAFFGQGTRLTVV.

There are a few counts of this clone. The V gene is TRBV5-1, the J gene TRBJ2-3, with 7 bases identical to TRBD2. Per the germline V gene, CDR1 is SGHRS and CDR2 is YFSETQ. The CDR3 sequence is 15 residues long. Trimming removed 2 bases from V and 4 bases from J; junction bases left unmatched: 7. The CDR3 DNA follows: TGCGCCAGCAGCTTTGGGGGTGCGGGGGCAGATACGCAGTATTTT. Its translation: CASSFGGAGADTQYF.

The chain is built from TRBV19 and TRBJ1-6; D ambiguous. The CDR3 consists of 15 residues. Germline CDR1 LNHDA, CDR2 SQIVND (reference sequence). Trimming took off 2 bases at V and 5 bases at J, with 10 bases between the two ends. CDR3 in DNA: TGTGCCAGTAGTATACCCGGGAGCAATAATTCACCCCTCCACTTT. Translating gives CASSIPGSNNSPLHF.

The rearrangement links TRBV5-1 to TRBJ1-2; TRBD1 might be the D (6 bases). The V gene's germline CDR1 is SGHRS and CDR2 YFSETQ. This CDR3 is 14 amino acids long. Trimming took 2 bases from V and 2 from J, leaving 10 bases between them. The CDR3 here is CASSLSDRNYGYTF. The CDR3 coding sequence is TGCGCCAGCAGCTTATCGGACAGAAACTATGGCTACACCTTC. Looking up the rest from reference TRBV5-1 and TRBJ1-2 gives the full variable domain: KAGVTQTPRYLIKTRGQQVTLSCSPISGHRSVSWYQQTPGQGLQFLFEYFSETQRNKGNFPGRFSGRQFSNSRSEMNVSTLELGDSALYLCASSLSDRNYGYTFGSGTRLTVV.